Below, one T cell receptor beta chain is given with its context. This sample was taken from a study of blood T cell repertoires in COVID-19. Whole-study context: Samples taken during acute and convalescent COVID-19 were collected in the United States, Italy and Spain. PBMCs, B-cell-depleted T cells, or T cells provided the cDNA or gDNA that made up the material.

As processed by the authors: Amplified reference gene primers provided the basis for estimating nucleated cell counts. Profiled with immunoSEQ multiplex PCR; TCRdb holds only in-frame clones, not every one. D and trimming were read from the DNA, whereas the V and J calls and clone size are those reported in that table. The sample lists 110,000 to 150,000 clones, approximately 80% occurring once. This receptor was taken from a woman in her forties or fifties with acute or convalescent COVID-19. Input material: peripheral blood.

CDR3 bases: TGTGCCAGCAGCCCACCCCCGACAGGGATAACGTACTTC. It specifies CASSPPPTGITYF. The chain carries TRBV11-2 and TRBJ2-7; 7 nucleotides match TRBD1. The V gene end was trimmed by 5 bases and the J gene end by 12 bases; junction bases not matched to a gene: 13. This CDR3 has 13 amino acids. Germline CDR1 reads SGHAT; CDR2 reads FQNNGV.